Listed below are T cell receptor beta chains from one sample, sequenced in a study of metastatic and nonmetastatic thyroid tumors. TCRdb recomputed clones from the PCR reads via MiXCR. The table lists around 38,000 clones, roughly 31% of them singletons. Sequenced material: blood. The source is a male donor with papillary thyroid cancer or a benign thyroid nodule (not recorded which). Some clones in this sample may be carry-over from other donors' samples. CDR3s include the opening cysteine and the closing phenylalanine or tryptophan. Each record gives: D gene, J gene, V gene, clone size, CDR3 DNA, CDR3 protein. A D gene is named only where the DNA matches it firmly. For some rows the clone size is stated as once, few or many, or as a class when expanded; others skip it.

NA,TRBJ2-7,TRBV12-3/TRBV12-4,NA,TGTGCCAGCAGTAACGTCTACGAGCAGTACTTC,CASSNVYEQYF
NA,TRBJ2-7,TRBV6-5,NA,TGTGCCAGCAGTTACAAAATATCAGGGTTCGAGCAGTACTTC,CASSYKISGFEQYF
NA,TRBJ1-2,TRBV20-1,NA,TGCAGTGCTAGAGCACTCGGGGATAACTATGGCTACACCTTC,CSARALGDNYGYTF
NA,TRBJ2-1,TRBV11-2,NA,TGTGCCAGCAGCCTCATCGGAGGGGCTAGTCGGGATGAGCAGTTCTTC,CASSLIGGASRDEQFF
NA,TRBJ2-2,TRBV4-1,NA,TGCGCCAGCAGCCAAGACTACAGGGGGGAGCTGTTTTTT,CASSQDYRGELFF
NA,TRBJ2-2,TRBV6-4,NA,TGTGCCAGCAGTGAGCACATCACCGGGGAGCTGTTTTTT,CASSEHITGELFF
TRBD1,TRBJ2-3,TRBV6-4,few,TGTGCCAGAGGAAGTGGGACAGGAGACACAGATACGCAGTATTTT,CARGSGTGDTDTQYF
TRBD1,TRBJ2-1,TRBV6-1,NA,TGTGCCAGCAGTAAACAGGGGGGCTACAATGAGCAGTTCTTC,CASSKQGGYNEQFF
TRBD1,TRBJ1-2,TRBV27,few,TGTTCCAGCAGTTTCGGGACAGGGGACTGCTACACCTTC,CSSSFGTGDCYTF
TRBD1,TRBJ2-3,TRBV7-9,many,TGTGCCAGCAGCTCGGGACAGTCGACCTTCATTAGCACAGATACGCAGTATTTT,CASSSGQSTFISTDTQYF
NA,TRBJ2-7,TRBV5-1,NA,TGCGCCAGCAGCTCTGGGGAACAGGTTTTTTACGAGCAGTACTTC,CASSSGEQVFYEQYF
TRBD1,TRBJ2-1,TRBV12-3/TRBV12-4,many,TGTGCCAGCAGTTTATGGCAGGGGGCGAAAAATGAGCAGTTCTTC,CASSLWQGAKNEQFF
TRBD2,TRBJ2-7,TRBV12-3/TRBV12-4,NA,TGTGCCAGCAGTTTAACTAGCGGGAGCGAGCAGTACTTC,CASSLTSGSEQYF
NA,TRBJ1-1,TRBV28,few,TGTGCCATCAGTTTCTCTTCAGGATGTGCTTTCTTT,CAISFSSGCAFF
NA,TRBJ1-1,TRBV27,many,TGTGCCAGCAGTTTTGGCAGGTACACTGAAGCTTTCTTT,CASSFGRYTEAFF
NA,TRBJ1-6,TRBV5-1,NA,TGCGCCAGCAGCTTGGAGTCCCAGAAGATTTCACCCCTCCACTTT,CASSLESQKISPLHF
TRBD2,TRBJ2-3,TRBV6-1,NA,TGTGCCAGCAGTGGAACTAGCGGGATAGATACGCAGTATTTT,CASSGTSGIDTQYF
NA,TRBJ1-5,TRBV10-1,many,TGCGCCAGCAGTGAAGGTAGGCAGGGTAATCAGCCCCAGCATTTT,CASSEGRQGNQPQHF
NA,TRBJ2-7,TRBV2,many,TGTGCCAGCCAAGCTAGAGGCGGGGAGCAGTACTTC,CASQARGGEQYF
TRBD2,TRBJ2-3,TRBV6-2/TRBV6-3,NA,TGTGCCAGCAGTTGGACTAGCGGGACTTCAAATAGGCAGTATTTT,CASSWTSGTSNRQYF
NA,TRBJ2-6,TRBV5-6,NA,TGTGCCAGCAGCGGGGCGGGACAGACCTCAGGCGGGGCCAACGTCCTGACTTTC,CASSGAGQTSGGANVLTF
NA,TRBJ2-7,TRBV14,many,TGTGCCAGCAGCCAAACCCGACAGGCCGAGCAGTACTTC,CASSQTRQAEQYF
NA,TRBJ2-7,TRBV27,medium-sized,TGTGCCAGCAGTTTATACATGGACTCAATTTTTGACGAGCAGTACTTC,CASSLYMDSIFDEQYF
NA,TRBJ2-5,TRBV6-6,many,TGTGCCAGCAGTTACTCGTCCGGTGTAGGAGAGACCCAGTACTTC,CASSYSSGVGETQYF
TRBD2,TRBJ2-7,TRBV6-2/TRBV6-3,few,TGTGCCTACAAGAGACTAGCGGGAGGGGGATACGAGCAGTACTTC,CAYKRLAGGGYEQYF
NA,TRBJ2-6,TRBV7-3,NA,TGTGCCAGCAGCTTGACAGGTGGGGGGTCTGGGGCCAACGTCCTGACTTTC,CASSLTGGGSGANVLTF
TRBD2,TRBJ2-7,TRBV20-1,medium-sized,TGCAGTGCTAGAGATCTCGGGCCTAGCGGGGACTCCTACGAGCAGTACTTC,CSARDLGPSGDSYEQYF
NA,TRBJ1-2,TRBV6-4,many,TGTGCCAGCAGTGACGACAGCTACTCTAACTATGGCTACACCTTC,CASSDDSYSNYGYTF
NA,TRBJ2-7,TRBV30,many,TGTGCCTGGGCCCTGGGCGGTGAGGGAGAGCAGTACTTC,CAWALGGEGEQYF
NA,TRBJ2-7,TRBV30,NA,TGTGCCTGGAGTGTAAAACAGGAGATTAGCTACGAGCAGTACTTC,CAWSVKQEISYEQYF
NA,TRBJ1-1,TRBV19,many,TGTGCCAGTAGTATGTACGTCGAGGTTGATGAAGCTTTCTTT,CASSMYVEVDEAFF
NA,TRBJ2-3,TRBV5-6,NA,TGTGCCAGCAGCTGGATCGGGGACCCCACAGATACGCAGTATTTT,CASSWIGDPTDTQYF
NA,TRBJ1-1,TRBV25-1,many,TGTGCCAGCAAGGGAATAACTGAAGCTTTCTTT,CASKGITEAFF
TRBD1,TRBJ1-4,TRBV5-8,NA,TGTGCCAGCAGCCCCCAGACAGGGGTTGTGGAAAAACTGTTTTTT,CASSPQTGVVEKLFF
NA,TRBJ1-1,TRBV18,many,TGTGCCAGCTCACCAGGGCCCCAGGCGCGGGCTTTCTTT,CASSPGPQARAFF
NA,TRBJ1-5,TRBV5-1,NA,TGCGCCAGCAGCTTGTATCCACGTCAGCCCCAGCATTTT,CASSLYPRQPQHF
TRBD2,TRBJ2-7,TRBV7-9,NA,TGTGCCAGCAGCTTAGCACTAGCGGCCTACGAGCAGTACTTC,CASSLALAAYEQYF
NA,TRBJ2-3,TRBV2,many,TGTGCCAGCTACACCTCACCCGGTTCCGAGACAGATACGCAGTATTTT,CASYTSPGSETDTQYF
NA,TRBJ2-5,TRBV25-1,many,TGTGCCAGCACCCTCACTCAGGAATTCGAGACCCAGTACTTC,CASTLTQEFETQYF
TRBD1,TRBJ1-1,TRBV19,many,TGTGCCAGCAGGGACAGACTGAACACTGAAGCTTTCTTT,CASRDRLNTEAFF
NA,TRBJ1-6,TRBV9,many,TGTGCCAGCAAGAGGGGGGTGAATTCACCCCTCCACTTT,CASKRGVNSPLHF
NA,TRBJ2-3,TRBV28,NA,TGTGCCAGCAGCGCAGTTAGGACGGGAGCTGCCTTTTTCGCAGATACGCAGTATTTT,CASSAVRTGAAFFADTQYF
NA,TRBJ1-3,TRBV25-1,few,TGTGCCAGCAGTGAATCGGGAGGGCCCGGAGGAAACACCATATATTTT,CASSESGGPGGNTIYF
NA,TRBJ2-2,TRBV24-1,many,TGTGCCACCAGTGATTGGGCAGGGCCGAACACCGGGGAGCTGTTTTTT,CATSDWAGPNTGELFF
NA,TRBJ1-2,TRBV10-1,many,TGCGCCAGCAGTGAGCCCTTGTTCGGGGGGCGCTTTTCTTCTGGCTACACCTTC,CASSEPLFGGRFSSGYTF